Listed below are T cell receptor beta chains from one sample, sequenced in a study of CXCR3-negative and CXCR3-positive naive CD8 T cells. TCRdb re-called the 5' RACE reads and shows each CDR3 protein once, DNA omitted. The sample includes some 61,000 distinct CDR3 sequences. Material: naive CXCR3- CD8+ T cells from blood. The receptors originated from a human donor in good health. Some clones in this sample may be carry-over from other donors' samples. The CDR3 runs from the conserved cysteine through the conserved F or W.

j_call v_call cdr3_aa
TRBJ1-1 TRBV11-3 CASTANAMTATEAFF
TRBJ2-3 TRBV29-1 CSVEWGVVDTQYF
TRBJ1-5 TRBV12-3/TRBV12-4 CASSFVGQPQHF
TRBJ2-5 TRBV29-1 CSVEDLDGGVEETQYF
TRBJ2-1 TRBV6-2/TRBV6-3 CASSKTSGGFNEQFF
TRBJ2-2 TRBV5-6 CASSLVGQNTGELFF
TRBJ2-5 TRBV7-2 CASSLDWQGLETQYF
TRBJ2-3 TRBV7-9 CASSPLFGQGRTDTLYF
TRBJ1-2 TRBV29-1 CSVPGQGVKGGYGYTF
TRBJ2-7 TRBV6-5 CASRPSLGFSYEQYF
TRBJ2-3 TRBV28 CASSSPLAGGNTDTQYF
TRBJ2-4 TRBV4-3 CASSRTGDAKNIQYF
TRBJ2-7 TRBV5-6 CASSLGPLRKQYF
TRBJ2-7 TRBV4-3 CASSQGGSYEQYF
TRBJ2-5 TRBV9 CASSVDGDQETQYF
TRBJ2-2 TRBV19 CASSWGLRTGELFF
TRBJ2-2 TRBV6-1 CASGWTNTGELFF
TRBJ2-7 TRBV7-3 CASSPPYEQYF
TRBJ2-5 TRBV7-9 CASSPPTAVGETQYF
TRBJ2-5 TRBV10-2 CASSTRDSPETQYF
TRBJ1-1 TRBV12-3/TRBV12-4 CASTGLNTEAFF
TRBJ2-3 TRBV7-2 CASSLTGLHSDTQYF
TRBJ2-7 TRBV7-9 CASSPIPNRAYEQYF
TRBJ1-1 TRBV7-2 CASSMTLVQGGDTEAFF
TRBJ1-1 TRBV7-2 CASSLAPFTEAFF
TRBJ2-1 TRBV29-1 CSVEDRGRINEQFF
TRBJ2-1 TRBV29-1 CSAEPIGTVDNEQFF
TRBJ2-3 TRBV25-1 CASSELSNPDTQYF
TRBJ2-1 TRBV14 CASSQVQISYNEQFF
TRBJ2-2 TRBV6-2/TRBV6-3 CASRLTDNTGELFF
TRBJ2-7 TRBV30 CAWRFPGSSYEQYF
TRBJ2-7 TRBV29-1 CSVETGVPYEQYF
TRBJ2-7 TRBV16 CASSQSTGSEQYF
TRBJ2-7 TRBV6-2/TRBV6-3 CASSPASVAYEQYF
TRBJ1-1 TRBV9 CASSVSANTEAFF
TRBJ2-5 TRBV5-1 CASRGPGQETQYF
TRBJ1-5 TRBV10-3 CAISVGQGFQPQHF